The sequence of this TCR beta chain was determined in a study of blood T cell repertoires in COVID-19. Study as a whole: The United States, Italy and Spain supplied acute and convalescent COVID-19 samples.

Germline V gives CDR1 MNHEY, CDR2 SMNVEV (reference sequence). V lost 0 bases to trimming and J lost 4 bases; unmatched junction nucleotides: 4. The CDR3 loop spans 16 amino acids. In the source study's methods: Reference gene primers were amplified, and this amplification served to estimate nucleated cell counts. Data came from immunoSEQ multiplex PCR; TCRdb stores just in-frame clones and leaves some out. That table furnishes V, J and clone size, whereas the DNA furnished D and trimming. The data hold about 480,000 clones, with approximately 89% observed a single time. One Seattle source followed patients from active infection through their disease course.

V and J are TRBV27 and TRBJ2-1; 9 bases are a match to TRBD1. This clonotype was sampled from a man aged 18 to 30 with COVID-19, enrolled during active disease. Sequencing input: peripheral blood. The CDR3 nucleotides read TGTGCCAGCAGTTTATCTCGGGACAGGGCTTACAATGAGCAGTTCTTC. Protein sequence: CASSLSRDRAYNEQFF.